The entry that follows covers one T cell receptor beta chain sequence. V was clipped by 6 bases and J by 2 bases; unmatched bases: 9. The CDR3 length is 15 residues. Germline V gene data show CDR1 as LGHNA and CDR2 as YNFKEQ. The source of the sample is a study of T-cell memory formation after mild COVID-19. TCRdb reprocessed the 5' RACE reads with MiXCR, giving one entry per CDR3 protein. Of 250,000 to 300,000 distinct CDR3 sequences in the sample, around 15% were seen once. The rearrangement links TRBV4-2 to TRBJ2-5, with 7 bases fitting TRBD2. The sequence derives from a man between 18 and 29 years old who had mild COVID-19 (a few samples of this study predate the infection). Cell type and time point are not known. What was sequenced was PBMCs or a T cell subset sorted from them (not recorded which). CDR3 nucleotides: TGTGCCAGCAGACTTACCGGGACTAATCAAGAGACCCAGTACTTC. Translating it yields CASRLTGTNQETQYF.